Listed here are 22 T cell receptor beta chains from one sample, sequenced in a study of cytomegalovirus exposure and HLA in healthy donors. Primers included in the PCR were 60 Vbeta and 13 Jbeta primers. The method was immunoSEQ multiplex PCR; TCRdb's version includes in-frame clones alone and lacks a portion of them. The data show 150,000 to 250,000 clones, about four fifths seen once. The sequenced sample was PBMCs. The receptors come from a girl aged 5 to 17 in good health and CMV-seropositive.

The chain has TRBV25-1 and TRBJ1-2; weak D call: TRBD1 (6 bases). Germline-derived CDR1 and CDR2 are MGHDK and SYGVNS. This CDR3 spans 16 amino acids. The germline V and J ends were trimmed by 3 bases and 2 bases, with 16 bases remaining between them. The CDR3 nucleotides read TGTGCCAGCAGTGAGATGGCACCAGGGGCGAACTATGGCTACACCTTC. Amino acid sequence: CASSEMAPGANYGYTF.

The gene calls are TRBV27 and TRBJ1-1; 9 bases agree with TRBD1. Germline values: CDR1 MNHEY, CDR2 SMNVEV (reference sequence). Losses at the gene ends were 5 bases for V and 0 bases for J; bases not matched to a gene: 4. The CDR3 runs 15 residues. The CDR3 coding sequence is TGTGCCAGCAGTCCCGGGACAGGGATGAACACTGAAGCTTTCTTT. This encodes CASSPGTGMNTEAFF.

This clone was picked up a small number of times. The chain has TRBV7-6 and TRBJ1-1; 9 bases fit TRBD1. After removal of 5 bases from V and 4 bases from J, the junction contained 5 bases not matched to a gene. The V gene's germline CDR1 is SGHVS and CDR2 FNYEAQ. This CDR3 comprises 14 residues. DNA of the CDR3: TGTGCCAGCAGCGGTACGACAGGGGGCACTGAAGCTTTCTTT. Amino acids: CASSGTTGGTEAFF.

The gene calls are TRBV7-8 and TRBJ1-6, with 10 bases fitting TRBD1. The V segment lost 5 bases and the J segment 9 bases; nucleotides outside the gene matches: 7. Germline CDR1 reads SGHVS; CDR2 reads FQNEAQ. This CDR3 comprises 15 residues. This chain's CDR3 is CASSTPRDRGSPLHF. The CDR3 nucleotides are TGTGCCAGCAGCACACCCCGGGACAGGGGTTCACCCCTCCACTTT.

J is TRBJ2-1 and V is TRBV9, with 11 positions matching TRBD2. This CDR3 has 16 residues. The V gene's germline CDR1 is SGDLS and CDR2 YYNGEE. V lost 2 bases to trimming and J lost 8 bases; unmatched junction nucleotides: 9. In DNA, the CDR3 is TGTGCCAGCAGCGTGCAGCCTAGCGGGGGGCAGGATGAGCAGTTCTTC. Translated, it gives CASSVQPSGGQDEQFF.

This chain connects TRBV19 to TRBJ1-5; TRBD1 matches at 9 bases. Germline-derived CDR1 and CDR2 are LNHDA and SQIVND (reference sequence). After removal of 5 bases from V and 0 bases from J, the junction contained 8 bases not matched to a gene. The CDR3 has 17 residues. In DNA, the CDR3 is TGTGCCAGTAGTCGAGTCACAGGGGGCCTTAGCAATCAGCCCCAGCATTTT. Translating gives CASSRVTGGLSNQPQHF.

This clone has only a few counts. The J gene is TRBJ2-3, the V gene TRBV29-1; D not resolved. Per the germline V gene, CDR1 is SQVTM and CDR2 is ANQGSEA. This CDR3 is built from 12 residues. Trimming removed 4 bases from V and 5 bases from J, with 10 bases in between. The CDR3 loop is CSVATTGDTQYF. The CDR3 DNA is TGCAGCGTTGCCACGACTGGAGATACGCAGTATTTT.

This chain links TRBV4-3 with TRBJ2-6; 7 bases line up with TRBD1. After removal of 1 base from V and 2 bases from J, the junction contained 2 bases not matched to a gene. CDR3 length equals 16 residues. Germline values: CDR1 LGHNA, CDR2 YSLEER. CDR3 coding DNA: TGCGCCAGCAGCCAAGGAGACAGGGCTGGGGCCAACGTCCTGACTTTC. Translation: CASSQGDRAGANVLTF.

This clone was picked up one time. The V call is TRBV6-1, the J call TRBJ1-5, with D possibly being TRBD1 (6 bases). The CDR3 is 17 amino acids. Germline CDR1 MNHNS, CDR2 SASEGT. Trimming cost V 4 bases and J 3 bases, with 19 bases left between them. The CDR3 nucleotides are TGTGCCAGCAGTGGTCGTCGGGGGGCATCGTACAATCAGCCCCAGCATTTT. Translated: CASSGRRGASYNQPQHF.

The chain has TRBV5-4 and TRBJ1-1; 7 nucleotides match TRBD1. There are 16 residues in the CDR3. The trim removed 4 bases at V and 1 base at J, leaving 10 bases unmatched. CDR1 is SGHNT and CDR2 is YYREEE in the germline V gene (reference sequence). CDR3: CASSLPTGVGNTEAFF. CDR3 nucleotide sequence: TGTGCCAGCAGCCTCCCTACAGGGGTTGGGAACACTGAAGCTTTCTTT.

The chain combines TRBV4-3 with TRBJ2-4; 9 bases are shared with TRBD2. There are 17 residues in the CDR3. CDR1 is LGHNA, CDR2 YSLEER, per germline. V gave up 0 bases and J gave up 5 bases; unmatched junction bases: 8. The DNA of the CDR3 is TGCGCCAGCAGCCAAGATCGATTCGCGGGGGGGCAAAACATTCAGTACTTC. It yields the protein CASSQDRFAGGQNIQYF.

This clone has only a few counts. Here the CDR3 DNA reads TGTGCCAGCAGTGAGTCAGGGATAAGCGCCAGGCAGTATTTT. Translation: CASSESGISARQYF. V and J are TRBV6-4 and TRBJ2-3, with a possible D match to TRBD1 (5 bases). CDR1 and CDR2 (germline): MRHNA, SNTAGT. The CDR3 loop spans 14 amino acids. Trimming stripped 3 bases from V and 11 bases from J, with 18 bases between.

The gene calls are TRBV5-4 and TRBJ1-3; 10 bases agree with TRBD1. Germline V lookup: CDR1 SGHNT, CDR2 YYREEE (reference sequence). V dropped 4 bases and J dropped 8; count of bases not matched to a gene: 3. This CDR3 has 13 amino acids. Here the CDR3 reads CASSEDRGDTIYF. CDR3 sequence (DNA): TGTGCCAGCAGCGAGGACAGGGGGGACACCATATATTTT.

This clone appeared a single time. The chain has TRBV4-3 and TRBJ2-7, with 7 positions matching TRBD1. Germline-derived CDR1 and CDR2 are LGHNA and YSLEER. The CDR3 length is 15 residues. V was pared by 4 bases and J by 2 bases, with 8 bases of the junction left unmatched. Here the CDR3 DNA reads TGCGCCAGCAGCCCCGCGGAACAGGGGCCCTACGAGCAGTACTTC. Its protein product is CASSPAEQGPYEQYF.

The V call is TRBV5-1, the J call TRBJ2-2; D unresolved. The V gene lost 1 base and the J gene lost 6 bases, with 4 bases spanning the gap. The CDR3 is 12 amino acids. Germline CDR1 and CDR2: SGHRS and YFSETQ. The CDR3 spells CASSLLSGELFF. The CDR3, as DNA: TGCGCCAGCAGCTTGCTTTCCGGGGAGCTGTTTTTT.

CDR3 sequence: CASSLGNNEQFF. In nucleotides, the CDR3 is TGTGCCAGCAGCTTAGGTAACAATGAGCAGTTCTTC. The chain employs TRBV7-9 and TRBJ2-1, with D hard to call. The V and J ends lost 1 base and 5 bases respectively, with 3 bases between them. The CDR3 extends over 12 amino acids. Germline CDR1 SEHNR, CDR2 FQNEAQ (reference sequence).

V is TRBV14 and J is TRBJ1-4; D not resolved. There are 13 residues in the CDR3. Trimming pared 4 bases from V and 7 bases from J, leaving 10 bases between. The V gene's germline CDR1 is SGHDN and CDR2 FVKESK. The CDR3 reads CASSLYPGEKLFF. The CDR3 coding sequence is TGTGCCAGCAGCCTTTACCCCGGTGAAAAACTGTTTTTT.

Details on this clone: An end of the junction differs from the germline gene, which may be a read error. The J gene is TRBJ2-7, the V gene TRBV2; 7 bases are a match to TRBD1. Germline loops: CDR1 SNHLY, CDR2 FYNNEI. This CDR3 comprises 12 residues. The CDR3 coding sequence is TGTGCCGGGGACAGTCGCTCCTCCGAGCAGTACTTC. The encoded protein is CAGDSRSSEQYF.

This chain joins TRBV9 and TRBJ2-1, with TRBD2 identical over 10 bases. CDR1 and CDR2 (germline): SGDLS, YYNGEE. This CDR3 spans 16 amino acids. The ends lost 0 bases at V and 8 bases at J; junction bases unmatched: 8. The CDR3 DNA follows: TGTGCCAGCAGCGTAGGTGGGACTAGCGCCTATGATGAGCAGTTCTTC. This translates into CASSVGGTSAYDEQFF. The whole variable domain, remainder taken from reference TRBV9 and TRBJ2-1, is DSGVTQTPKHLITATGQRVTLRCSPRSGDLSVYWYQQSLDQGLQFLIQYYNGEERAKGNILERFSAQQFPDLHSELNLSSLELGDSALYFCASSVGGTSAYDEQFFGPGTRLTVL.

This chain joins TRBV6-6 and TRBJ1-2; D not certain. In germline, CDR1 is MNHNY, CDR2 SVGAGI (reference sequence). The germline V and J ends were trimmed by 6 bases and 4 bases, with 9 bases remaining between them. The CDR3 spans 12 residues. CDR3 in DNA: TGTGCCAGCAGCCGAGACTTCTATGGCTACACCTTC. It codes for CASSRDFYGYTF.

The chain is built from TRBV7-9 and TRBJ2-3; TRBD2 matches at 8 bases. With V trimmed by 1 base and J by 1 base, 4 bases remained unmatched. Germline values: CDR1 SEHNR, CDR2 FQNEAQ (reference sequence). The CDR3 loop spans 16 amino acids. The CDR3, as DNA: TGTGCCAGCAGCTTAGGGTCGCGGGGGGGCACAGATACGCAGTATTTT. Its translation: CASSLGSRGGTDTQYF.

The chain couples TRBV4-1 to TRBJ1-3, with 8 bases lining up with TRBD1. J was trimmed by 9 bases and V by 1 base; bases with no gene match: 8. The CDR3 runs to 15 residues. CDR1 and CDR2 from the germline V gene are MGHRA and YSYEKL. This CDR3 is CASSQVVTGAITIYF. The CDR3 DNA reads TGCGCCAGCAGCCAAGTGGTGACAGGGGCGATCACCATATATTTT.